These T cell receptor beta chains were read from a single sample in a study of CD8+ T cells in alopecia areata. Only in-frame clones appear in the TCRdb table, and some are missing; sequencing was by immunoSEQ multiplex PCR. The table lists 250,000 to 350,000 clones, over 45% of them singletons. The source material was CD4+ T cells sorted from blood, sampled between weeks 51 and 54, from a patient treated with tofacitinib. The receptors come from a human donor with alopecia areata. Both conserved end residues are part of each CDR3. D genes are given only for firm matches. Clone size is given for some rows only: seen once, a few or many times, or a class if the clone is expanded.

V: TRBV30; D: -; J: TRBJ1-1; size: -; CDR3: CACHQLSSEAFF; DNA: TGTGCCTGCCACCAACTCTCCTCAGAAGCTTTCTTT
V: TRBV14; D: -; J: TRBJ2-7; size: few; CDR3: CASSQRDTYEQYF; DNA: TGTGCCAGCAGCCAAAGGGACACCTACGAGCAGTACTTC
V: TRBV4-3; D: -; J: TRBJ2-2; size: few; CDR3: CASSQVVGTANTGELFF; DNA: TGCGCCAGCAGCCAAGTGGTAGGGACGGCGAACACCGGGGAGCTGTTTTTT
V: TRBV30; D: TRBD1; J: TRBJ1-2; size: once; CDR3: CAWDRGHGYTF; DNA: TGTGCCTGGGACAGGGGGCATGGCTACACCTTC
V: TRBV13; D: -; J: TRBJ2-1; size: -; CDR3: CASSPLFYNEQFF; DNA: TGTGCCAGCAGCCCGCTTTTCTACAATGAGCAGTTCTTC
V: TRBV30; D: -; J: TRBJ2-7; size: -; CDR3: CAWTSRHRFDEQYF; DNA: TGTGCCTGGACATCCCGTCACAGGTTCGACGAGCAGTACTTC
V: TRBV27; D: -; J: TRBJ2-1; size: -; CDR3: CASSLAGARNEQFF; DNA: TGTGCCAGCAGTTTAGCGGGGGCGCGGAATGAGCAGTTCTTC
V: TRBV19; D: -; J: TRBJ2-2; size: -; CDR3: CASSARDTGELFF; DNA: TGTGCCAGTAGTGCCCGGGACACCGGGGAGCTGTTTTTT
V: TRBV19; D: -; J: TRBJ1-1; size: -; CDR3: CASSSARNPMNTEAFF; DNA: TGTGCCAGTAGTTCTGCCAGGAACCCAATGAACACTGAAGCTTTCTTT
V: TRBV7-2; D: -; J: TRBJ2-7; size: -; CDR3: CASSLSYEQYF; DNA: TGTGCCAGCAGCCTCTCCTACGAGCAGTACTTC